The source of this T cell receptor (beta chain) is a study of cytomegalovirus exposure and HLA in healthy donors. General study points: According to an earlier analysis, most TCR beta V segments yielded productive rearrangements about 90% or about 30% of the time. Highly shared variants forming one cluster were likely a sequencing artifact.

Donors counted as nominally healthy when sampled, yet unrecorded immune exposures were likely. A remark on this clone: Antigen: not known.

Vbeta (60) and Jbeta (13) primers were used in the PCR. The method was immunoSEQ multiplex PCR; TCRdb's version includes in-frame clones alone and lacks a portion of them. The table has 95,000 to 150,000 clones, roughly three fifths seen once. Sequences were obtained from PBMCs. This sequence was found in a middle-aged woman in good health and CMV-seropositive.

The CDR3: CASSYSRTRPEAFF. CDR3 coding DNA: TGTGCCAGCAGTTACTCGAGGACAAGACCTGAAGCTTTCTTT. The chain carries TRBV6-5 and TRBJ1-1; D may be TRBD1 (5 bases). Germline CDR1 is MNHEY and CDR2 is SVGAGI. This CDR3 is 14 amino acids long. Trimming shortened V by 0 bases and J by 6 bases, and 11 bases separated the two germline ends.